This T cell receptor beta chain was identified in a study of blood T cell repertoires in COVID-19. Looking at the study overall: The analysed material was cDNA or gDNA that came from T cells, B-cell-depleted T cells, or PBMCs.

Per the original data handling: For nucleated cells, counts were estimated from reference gene primer amplification. The repertoire was sequenced with immunoSEQ multiplex PCR; TCRdb's copy has only in-frame clones and lacks some. Clone size and the V and J calls come from that table; the DNA yielded D and trimming. The sample shows 70,000 or so clones, roughly 72% of them seen only once. V was clipped by 4 bases and J by 9 bases, with 18 bases between them. CDR3 length equals 14 residues. CDR1 and CDR2 from the germline V gene are MGHDK and SYGVNS. What was sequenced was peripheral blood. This chain connects TRBV25-1 to TRBJ2-5; tentative D call: TRBD2 (7 bases). This clonotype was sampled from a man in his sixties with COVID-19, enrolled during active disease. CDR3 bases: TGTGCCAGCAGTGTAACGGGGGGCCGGGGGGCCCAGTACTTC. Residues: CASSVTGGRGAQYF.